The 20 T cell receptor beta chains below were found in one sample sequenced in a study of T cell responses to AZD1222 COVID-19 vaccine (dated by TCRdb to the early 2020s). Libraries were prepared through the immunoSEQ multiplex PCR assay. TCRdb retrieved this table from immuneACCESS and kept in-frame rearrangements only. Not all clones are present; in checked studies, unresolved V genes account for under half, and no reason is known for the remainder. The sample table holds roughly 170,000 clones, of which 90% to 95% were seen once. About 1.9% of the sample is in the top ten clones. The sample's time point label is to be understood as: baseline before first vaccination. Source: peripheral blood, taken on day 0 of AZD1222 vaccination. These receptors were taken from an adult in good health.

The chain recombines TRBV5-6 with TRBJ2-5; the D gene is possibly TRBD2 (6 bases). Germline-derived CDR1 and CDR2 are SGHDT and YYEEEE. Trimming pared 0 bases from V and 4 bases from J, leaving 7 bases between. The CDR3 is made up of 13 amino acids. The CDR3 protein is CASSLAGGETQYF. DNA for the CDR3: TGTGCCAGCAGCTTGGCCGGGGGAGAGACCCAGTACTTC.

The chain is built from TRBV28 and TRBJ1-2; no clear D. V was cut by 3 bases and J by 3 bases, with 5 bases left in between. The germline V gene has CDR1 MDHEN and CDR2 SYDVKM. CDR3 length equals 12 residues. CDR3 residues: CASSFPYYGYTF. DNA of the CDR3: TGTGCCAGCAGTTTCCCCTACTATGGCTACACCTTC.

The CDR3 region is CASSFQYEQYF. The CDR3 nucleotides read TGTGCCAGCAGCTTCCAATACGAGCAGTACTTC. The rearrangement joins TRBV9 to TRBJ2-7, with D uncertain. The V gene's germline CDR1 is SGDLS and CDR2 YYNGEE. There are 11 residues in the CDR3. Trimming pared 4 bases from V and 4 bases from J, leaving 6 bases between. The variable domain in full, completed from reference TRBV9 and TRBJ2-7, reads DSGVTQTPKHLITATGQRVTLRCSPRSGDLSVYWYQQSLDQGLQFLIQYYNGEERAKGNILERFSAQQFPDLHSELNLSSLELGDSALYFCASSFQYEQYFGPGTRLTVT.

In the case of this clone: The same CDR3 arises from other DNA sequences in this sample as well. CDR3: CASSQVAGNTEAFF. CDR3 DNA sequence: TGCGCCAGCAGCCAAGTTGCGGGTAACACTGAAGCTTTCTTT. The chain employs TRBV4-3 and TRBJ1-1, with unresolved D. This CDR3 region has 14 residues. The germline gives CDR1 LGHNA, CDR2 YSLEER. V lost 1 base to trimming and J lost 2 bases, with 8 bases between them.

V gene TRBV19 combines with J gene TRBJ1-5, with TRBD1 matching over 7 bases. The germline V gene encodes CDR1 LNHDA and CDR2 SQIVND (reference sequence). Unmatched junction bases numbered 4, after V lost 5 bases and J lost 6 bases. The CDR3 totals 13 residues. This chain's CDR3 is CASSQGVSQPQHF. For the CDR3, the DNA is TGTGCCAGTAGTCAGGGGGTGAGTCAGCCCCAGCATTTT.

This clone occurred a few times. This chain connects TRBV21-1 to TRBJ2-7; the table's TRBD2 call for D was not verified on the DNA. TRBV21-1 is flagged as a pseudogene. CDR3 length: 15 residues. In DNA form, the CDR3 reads TGTGCCAGCAGCCTCACTAGCGGGAGTCTCTGCGAGCAGTACTTC. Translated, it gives CASSLTSGSLCEQYF.

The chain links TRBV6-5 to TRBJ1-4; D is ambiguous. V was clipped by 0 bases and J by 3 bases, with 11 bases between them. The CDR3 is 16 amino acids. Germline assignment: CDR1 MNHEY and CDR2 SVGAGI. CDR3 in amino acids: CASSYSRPGANEKLFF. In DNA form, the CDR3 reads TGTGCCAGCAGTTACTCTAGGCCAGGAGCTAATGAAAAACTGTTTTTT.

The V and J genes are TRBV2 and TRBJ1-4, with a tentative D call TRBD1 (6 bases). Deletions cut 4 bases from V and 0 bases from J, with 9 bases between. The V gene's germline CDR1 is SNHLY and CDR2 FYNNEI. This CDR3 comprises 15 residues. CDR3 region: CASSVDRATNEKLFF. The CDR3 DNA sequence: TGTGCCAGCAGTGTGGACAGAGCAACTAATGAAAAACTGTTTTTT. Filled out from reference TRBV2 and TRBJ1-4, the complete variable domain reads EPEVTQTPSHQVTQMGQEVILRCVPISNHLYFYWYRQILGQKVEFLVSFYNNEISEKSEIFDDQFSVERPDGSNFTLKIRSTKLEDSAMYFCASSVDRATNEKLFFGSGTQLSVL.

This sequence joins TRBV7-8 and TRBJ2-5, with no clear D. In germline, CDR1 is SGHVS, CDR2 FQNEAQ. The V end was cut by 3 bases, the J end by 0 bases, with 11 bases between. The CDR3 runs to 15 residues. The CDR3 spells CASSFTAANQETQYF. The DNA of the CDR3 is TGTGCCAGCAGCTTCACGGCAGCTAACCAAGAGACCCAGTACTTC. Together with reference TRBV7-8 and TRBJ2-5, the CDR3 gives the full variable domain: GAGVSQSPRYKVAKRGQDVALRCDPISGHVSLFWYQQALGQGPEFLTYFQNEAQLDKSGLPSDRFFAERPEGSVSTLKIQRTQQEDSAVYLCASSFTAANQETQYFGPGTRLLVL.

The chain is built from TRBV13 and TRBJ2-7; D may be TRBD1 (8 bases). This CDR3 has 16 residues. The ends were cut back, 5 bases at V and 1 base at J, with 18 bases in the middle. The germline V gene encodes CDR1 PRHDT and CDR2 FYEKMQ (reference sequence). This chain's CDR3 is CASSQKTGGASYEQYF. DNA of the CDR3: TGTGCCAGCAGCCAAAAAACAGGGGGGGCGTCCTACGAGCAGTACTTC.

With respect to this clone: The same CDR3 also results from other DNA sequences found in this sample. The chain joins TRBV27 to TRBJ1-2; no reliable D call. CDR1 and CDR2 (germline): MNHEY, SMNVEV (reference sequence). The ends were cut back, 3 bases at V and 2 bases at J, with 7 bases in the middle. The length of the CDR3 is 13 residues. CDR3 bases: TGTGCCAGCAGTTTCCGGCTCAACTATGGCTACACCTTC. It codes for CASSFRLNYGYTF.

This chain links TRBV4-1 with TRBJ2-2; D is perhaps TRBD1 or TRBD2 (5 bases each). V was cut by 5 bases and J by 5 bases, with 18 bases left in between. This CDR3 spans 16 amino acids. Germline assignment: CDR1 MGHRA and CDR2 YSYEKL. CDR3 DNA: TGCGCCAGCAGCTCGACCCGGGACGTAGGGACCGGGGAGCTGTTTTTT. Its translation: CASSSTRDVGTGELFF.

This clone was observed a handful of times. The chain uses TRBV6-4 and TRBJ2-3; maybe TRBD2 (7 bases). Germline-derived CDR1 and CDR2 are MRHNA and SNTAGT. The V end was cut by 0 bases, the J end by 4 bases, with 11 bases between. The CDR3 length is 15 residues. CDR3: CASSDSRGGADTQYF. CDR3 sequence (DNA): TGTGCCAGCAGTGACTCGAGGGGGGGCGCAGATACGCAGTATTTT.

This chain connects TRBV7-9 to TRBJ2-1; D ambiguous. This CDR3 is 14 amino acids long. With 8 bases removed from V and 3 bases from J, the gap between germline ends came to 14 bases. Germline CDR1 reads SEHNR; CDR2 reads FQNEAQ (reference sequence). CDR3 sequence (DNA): TGTGCCAGCGGTGGCGTGGGTTACTACAATGAGCAGTTCTTC. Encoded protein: CASGGVGYYNEQFF.

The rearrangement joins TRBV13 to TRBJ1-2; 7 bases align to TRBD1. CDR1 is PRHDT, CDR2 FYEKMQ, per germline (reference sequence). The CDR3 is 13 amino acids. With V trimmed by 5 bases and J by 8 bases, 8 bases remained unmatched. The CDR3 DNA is TGTGCCAGCAGCACCAGACAGGGTAACGGCTACACCTTC. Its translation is CASSTRQGNGYTF.

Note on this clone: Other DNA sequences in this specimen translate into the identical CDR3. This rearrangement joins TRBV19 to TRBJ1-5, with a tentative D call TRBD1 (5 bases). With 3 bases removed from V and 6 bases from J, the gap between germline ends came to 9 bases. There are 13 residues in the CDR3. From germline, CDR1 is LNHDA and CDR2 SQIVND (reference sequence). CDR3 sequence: CASSIGGGQPQHF. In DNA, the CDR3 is TGTGCCAGTAGTATTGGGGGAGGTCAGCCCCAGCATTTT.

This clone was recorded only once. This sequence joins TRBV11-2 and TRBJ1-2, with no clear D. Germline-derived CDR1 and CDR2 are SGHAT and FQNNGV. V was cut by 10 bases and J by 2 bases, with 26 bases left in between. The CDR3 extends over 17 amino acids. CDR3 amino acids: CAIDSAGRVRPNYGYTF. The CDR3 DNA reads TGTGCCATCGATTCCGCCGGGAGGGTTAGGCCGAACTATGGCTACACCTTC.

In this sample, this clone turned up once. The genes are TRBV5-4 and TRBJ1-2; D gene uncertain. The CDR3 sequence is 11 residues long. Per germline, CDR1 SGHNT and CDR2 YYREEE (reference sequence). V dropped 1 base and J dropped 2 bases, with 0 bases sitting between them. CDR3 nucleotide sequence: TGTGCCAGCAGCTTGAACTATGGCTACACCTTC. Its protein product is CASSLNYGYTF.

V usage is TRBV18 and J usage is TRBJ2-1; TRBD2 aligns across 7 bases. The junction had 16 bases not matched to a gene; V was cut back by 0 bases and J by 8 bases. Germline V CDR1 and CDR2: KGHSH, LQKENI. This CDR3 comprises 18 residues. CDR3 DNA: TGTGCCAGCTCACCACCTTTAAGCGGGGCCCTCATACCCGATGAGCAGTTCTTC. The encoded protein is CASSPPLSGALIPDEQFF.

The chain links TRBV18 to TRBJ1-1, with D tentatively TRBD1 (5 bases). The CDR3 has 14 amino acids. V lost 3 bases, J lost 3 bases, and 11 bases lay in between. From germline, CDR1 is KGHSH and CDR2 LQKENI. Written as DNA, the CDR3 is TGTGCCAGCTCACCTCAGGGATGGGACACTGAAGCTTTCTTT. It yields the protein CASSPQGWDTEAFF.